Listed below are T cell receptor beta chains from one sample, sequenced in a study of OX40 agonist ivuxolimab in advanced cancers. Some clones are missing from TCRdb's copy, which holds only in-frame ones; the method was immunoSEQ multiplex PCR. The data show around 65,000 clones, 90% seen once. The sequencing here drew on CD4+ or CD8+ T cells sorted from blood, taken in a trial of the OX40 agonist ivuxolimab. These TCRs come from an adult with an advanced solid tumor such as melanoma, head and neck, liver or kidney cancer. CDR3s include the opening cysteine and the closing phenylalanine or tryptophan. The order of the fields is J gene, clone size, D gene, CDR3 length, V gene, CDR3 protein, CDR3 DNA. D genes are given only for firm matches. Expanded clones get a size class; other rows say once, few or many, or leave the size out.

TRBJ2-3	once	.	16	TRBV27	CASSLVSPLRSDTQYF	TGTGCCAGCAGTTTAGTTAGTCCTCTACGTTCAGATACGCAGTATTTT
TRBJ1-5	.	.	16	TRBV12-5	CASGLVASGIDQPQHF	TGTGCTAGTGGTTTGGTAGCCTCGGGTATAGATCAGCCCCAGCATTTT
TRBJ1-1	.	.	15	TRBV7-8	CASSLALGGHTEAFF	TGTGCCAGCAGCTTAGCACTCGGGGGCCACACTGAAGCTTTCTTT
TRBJ2-1	.	.	12	TRBV21-1	CASRLRFNEQFF	TGTGCCAGCAGACTCAGGTTCAATGAGCAGTTCTTC
TRBJ2-7	.	.	14	TRBV19	CASSKAGSSYEQYF	TGTGCCAGTAGTAAGGCAGGATCGTCCTACGAGCAGTACTTC
TRBJ2-7	once	TRBD2	16	TRBV5-1	CASSLAPGLAGYEQYF	TGCGCCAGCAGCTTGGCCCCGGGACTAGCGGGATACGAGCAGTACTTC
TRBJ1-3	.	.	16	TRBV28	CASSLSGQGSGNTIYF	TGTGCCAGCAGTTTATCTGGGCAGGGGTCTGGAAACACCATATATTTT
TRBJ1-1	.	.	15	TRBV18	CASSRGDSGNTEAFF	TGTGCCAGCTCAAGAGGGGATAGTGGAAACACTGAAGCTTTCTTT
TRBJ1-1	.	.	14	TRBV11-3	CASSLQGRETEAFF	TGTGCCAGCAGCTTACAAGGGCGTGAGACTGAAGCTTTCTTT
TRBJ2-2	.	.	16	TRBV4-3	CASSARAGLGTGELFF	TGCGCCAGCAGCGCGCGGGCAGGGTTGGGCACCGGGGAGCTGTTTTTT
TRBJ1-2	.	.	16	TRBV18	CASSPTDQGLSYGYTF	TGTGCCAGCTCACCTACAGACCAGGGACTGAGCTATGGCTACACCTTC
TRBJ2-5	once	TRBD2	17	TRBV7-3	CASSLASGSIGQETQYF	TGTGCCAGCAGCTTGGCTAGCGGGAGTATAGGACAAGAGACCCAGTACTTC
TRBJ2-3	.	.	14	TRBV28	CASSQTQTTDTQYF	TGTGCCAGCAGTCAAACACAGACCACAGATACGCAGTATTTT
TRBJ2-1	.	.	13	TRBV28	CASSSHPTNEQFF	TGTGCCAGCAGTTCTCATCCCACCAATGAGCAGTTCTTC
TRBJ2-5	.	TRBD2	14	TRBV7-9	CASSLNGGGETQYF	TGTGCCAGCAGCTTAAACGGGGGGGGAGAGACCCAGTACTTC
TRBJ2-3	.	TRBD2	17	TRBV11-2	CASSPGTSGGGTDTQYF	TGTGCCAGCAGCCCGGGGACTAGCGGGGGGGGCACAGATACGCAGTATTTT
TRBJ2-7	few	.	12	TRBV6-1	CATIRGSGEQYF	TGTGCCACCATACGGGGTTCGGGCGAGCAGTACTTC
TRBJ2-1	.	.	13	TRBV7-2	CASSPPRPSEQFF	TGTGCCAGCAGCCCCCCCCGGCCGAGTGAGCAGTTCTTC
TRBJ2-7	.	.	15	TRBV12-2	CASRLAGAGRYEQYF	TGTGCAAGTCGCTTAGCTGGAGCGGGCCGCTACGAGCAGTACTTC
TRBJ2-7	.	.	12	TRBV5-1	CASSLPSNEQYF	TGCGCCAGCAGCTTGCCCTCTAACGAGCAGTACTTC
TRBJ2-7	.	TRBD1	15	TRBV18	CASSPRSGGSYEQYF	TGTGCCAGCTCACCACGCTCAGGGGGCAGTTACGAGCAGTACTTC
TRBJ2-2	.	TRBD1	15	TRBV19	CASSWDRVGTGELFF	TGTGCCAGTAGTTGGGACAGGGTGGGCACCGGGGAGCTGTTTTTT
TRBJ2-3	.	.	14	TRBV19	CASRRHASTDTQYF	TGTGCCAGTAGGAGACACGCTAGCACAGATACGCAGTATTTT